The table lists the clone carrying this T cell receptor beta chain with a few counts. Its antigen remains unknown. TCRdb reanalysed the RT-PCR reads using MiXCR and keeps one entry per CDR3 protein. Of over 750,000 distinct CDR3 sequences detected, over 20% appear once; the ten largest clones hold 10%. CDR3 size: 13 residues. In germline, CDR1 is SGDLS, CDR2 YYNGEE. With 5 bases removed from V and 11 bases from J, the gap between germline ends came to 18 bases. These data are taken from a study of response to subunit inactivated influenza vaccine. Points from the study as a whole: Authors suggested that a seasonal influenza vaccination recruits few new T cells each time.

The source is a man in his fifties or sixties who received an inactivated influenza vaccine. The V call is TRBV9, the J call TRBJ2-3, with D possibly being TRBD2 (5 bases). This specimen was PBMCs from blood, taken around 5 days after vaccination. The CDR3: CASSPHPGIEQYF. CDR3 DNA sequence: TGTGCCAGCAGTCCTCATCCGGGGATCGAGCAGTATTTT.